This T cell receptor beta chain is drawn from a study of blood T cell repertoires in COVID-19. The CDR3 has 14 residues. Trimming removed 0 bases from V and 3 bases from J, with 3 bases in between. Germline-derived CDR1 and CDR2 are LNHNV and YYDKDF (reference sequence). This table comes from immunoSEQ multiplex PCR, and its TCRdb copy is limited to in-frame clones, with some not included. In the table there are about 220,000 clones, 82% of which are singletons. The receptor was derived from a woman aged 60 to 75 who had recovered from COVID-19. J is TRBJ1-6 and V is TRBV15; D remains unclear. The specimen was PBMCs or T cells enriched from blood (not recorded which). The CDR3 spells CATSRDSYNSPLHF. Here the CDR3 DNA reads TGTGCCACCAGCAGAGACAGCTATAATTCACCCCTCCACTTT.